This TCR beta chain came from a study of control samples from healthy donors and cancer patients. Remarks on this clone: Additional DNA sequences in this sample encode the identical CDR3.

Germline V gives CDR1 KGHSH, CDR2 LQKENI. V shed 6 bases and J shed 1 base, with 9 bases lying between them. CDR3 length: 13 amino acids. The repertoire was sequenced with immunoSEQ multiplex PCR; TCRdb's copy has only in-frame clones and lacks some. The data show just over 150,000 clones, 85% to 95% seen once. The rearrangement joins TRBV18 to TRBJ1-1; no reliable D call. Sequenced input: blood. This TCR derives from a woman in her 40s in good health. The CDR3 reads CASSPGRNTEAFF. In DNA, the CDR3 is TGTGCCAGCTCTCCGGGGAGGAACACTGAAGCTTTCTTT.